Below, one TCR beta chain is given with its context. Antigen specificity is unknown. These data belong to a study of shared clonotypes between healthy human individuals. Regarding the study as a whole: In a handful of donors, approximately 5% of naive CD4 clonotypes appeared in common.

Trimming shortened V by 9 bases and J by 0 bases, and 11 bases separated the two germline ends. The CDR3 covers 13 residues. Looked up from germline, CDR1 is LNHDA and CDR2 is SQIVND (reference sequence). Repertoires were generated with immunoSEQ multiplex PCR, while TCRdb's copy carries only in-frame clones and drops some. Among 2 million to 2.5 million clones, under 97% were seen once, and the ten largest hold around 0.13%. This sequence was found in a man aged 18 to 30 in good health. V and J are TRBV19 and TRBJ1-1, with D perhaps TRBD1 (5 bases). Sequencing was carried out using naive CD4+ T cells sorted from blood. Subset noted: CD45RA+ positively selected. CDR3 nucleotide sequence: TGTGCCAGCCAGGGACCGATGAACACTGAAGCTTTCTTT. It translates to CASQGPMNTEAFF.